A selection of T cell receptor beta chains follows, all from one sample in a study of cytomegalovirus exposure and HLA in healthy donors. TCRdb's copy holds only in-frame clones and misses some; the assay was immunoSEQ multiplex PCR. In the table there are about 90,000 clones, roughly 63% of which are singletons. The material sequenced was PBMCs. The receptors here all came from a woman in her fifties or sixties in good health and CMV-seropositive. Both conserved end residues are part of each CDR3.

V	length	CDR3
TRBV7-9	16	CASTRTSGGAKETQYF
TRBV12-5	13	CASGGEKRDTQYF
TRBV5-1	14	CASSLEGFAYEQYF
TRBV2	15	CASTEGLTGVDTQYF
TRBV5-1	16	CASSGSGEADGYGYTF
TRBV6-5	15	CASSATGYSNQPQHF
TRBV5-8	15	CASSPTSGGGDTQYF
TRBV19	18	CASSMGRGGGAGTGELFF
TRBV7-2	17	CASSLASGATWGETQYF
TRBV6-6	15	CASSQLTDEQETQYF